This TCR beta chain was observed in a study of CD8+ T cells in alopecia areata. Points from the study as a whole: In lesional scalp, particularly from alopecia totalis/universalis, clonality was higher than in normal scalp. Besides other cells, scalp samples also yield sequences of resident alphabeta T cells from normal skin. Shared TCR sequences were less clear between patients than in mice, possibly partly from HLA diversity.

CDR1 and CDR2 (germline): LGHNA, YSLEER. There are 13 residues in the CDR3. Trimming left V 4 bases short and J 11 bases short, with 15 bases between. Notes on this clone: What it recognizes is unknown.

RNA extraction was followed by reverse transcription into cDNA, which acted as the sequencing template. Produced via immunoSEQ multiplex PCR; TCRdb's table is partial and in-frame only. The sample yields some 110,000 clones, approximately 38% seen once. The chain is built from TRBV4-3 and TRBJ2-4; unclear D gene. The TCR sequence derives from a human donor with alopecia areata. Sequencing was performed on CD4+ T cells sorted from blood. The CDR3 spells CASSLTWEEVQYF. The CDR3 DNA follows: TGCGCCAGCAGCCTGACGTGGGAAGAGGTTCAGTACTTC.